The subject of this entry is one T cell receptor beta chain. The data were obtained in a study of blood T cell repertoires in COVID-19. The wider study: PBMCs, B-cell-depleted T cells, or T cells were the source of the cDNA or gDNA that made up the material.

This CDR3 has 12 residues. The germline V and J ends were trimmed by 8 bases and 2 bases, with 7 bases remaining between them. Germline CDR1 and CDR2: MDHEN and SYDVKM. TCRdb keeps only in-frame clones here, not all; method: immunoSEQ multiplex PCR. The data contain 200,000 to 250,000 clones, 86% of them singletons. Specimen: PBMCs or T cells enriched from blood (not recorded which). The source is a woman aged 45-60 years in a cohort exposed to, infected with or recovered from COVID-19 (not recorded which). The chain uses TRBV28 and TRBJ1-3; no definite D call. The CDR3 here is CASSLPGNTIYF. The CDR3 region has the DNA TGTGCCAGCTCCCTTCCTGGAAACACCATATATTTT.